This TCR beta chain derives from a study of shared clonotypes between healthy human individuals. In the study overall: Each donor contributed plates that comprised three CD4 naive, three CD4 memory, two CD8 naive and one CD8 memory. Study conclusions and caveats: As a rule, naive subsets had a larger estimated richness than memory subsets.

The deep-level immunoSEQ assay was used. Using immunoSEQ multiplex PCR, the repertoire was profiled, and TCRdb retains in-frame clones only, with some absent. The sample gives over a million clones, around three quarters of which show up once; roughly 0.62% is in the top ten. The CDR3 consists of 15 residues. The germline V and J ends were trimmed by 6 bases and 5 bases, with 16 bases remaining between them. CDR1 is MNHEY, CDR2 SVGAGI, per germline. A note on this clone: Its antigen remains unknown.

The rearrangement links TRBV6-5 to TRBJ1-4; maybe TRBD1 (5 bases). This TCR derives from a man aged 18 to 29 in good health. Some clones in this sample may be carry-over from other donors' samples. Sequenced input: memory CD4+ T cells from PBMCs. Noted subset: CD45RA-negative fraction. The CDR3 sequence: CASRPGRIANEKLFF. The DNA for the CDR3 is TGTGCCAGCAGACCGGGACGGATCGCCAATGAAAAACTGTTTTTT.